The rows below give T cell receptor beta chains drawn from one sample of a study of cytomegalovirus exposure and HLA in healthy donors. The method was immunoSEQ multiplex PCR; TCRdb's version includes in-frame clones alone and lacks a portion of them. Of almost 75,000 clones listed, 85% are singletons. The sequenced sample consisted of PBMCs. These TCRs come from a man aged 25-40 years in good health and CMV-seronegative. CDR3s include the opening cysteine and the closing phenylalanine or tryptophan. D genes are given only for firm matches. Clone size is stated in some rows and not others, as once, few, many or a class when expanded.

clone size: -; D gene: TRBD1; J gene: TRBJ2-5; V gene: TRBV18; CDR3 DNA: TGTGCCAGCTCACCAGCTACAGGGGGCGTCGGGACCCAGTACTTC; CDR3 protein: CASSPATGGVGTQYF
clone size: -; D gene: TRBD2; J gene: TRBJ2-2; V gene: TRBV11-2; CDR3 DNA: TGTGCCAGCAGCTTACTAGCGGGAGACACCGGGGAGCTGTTTTTT; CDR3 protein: CASSLLAGDTGELFF
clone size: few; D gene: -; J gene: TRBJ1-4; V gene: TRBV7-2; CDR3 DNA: TGTGCCAGCAGCTTATACCAGTCCACTAATGAAAAACTGTTTTTT; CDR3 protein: CASSLYQSTNEKLFF
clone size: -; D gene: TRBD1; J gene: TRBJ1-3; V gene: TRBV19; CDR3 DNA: TGTGCCAGTAGTATAGACGGGACAGGAGACTCTGGAAACACCATATATTTT; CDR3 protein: CASSIDGTGDSGNTIYF
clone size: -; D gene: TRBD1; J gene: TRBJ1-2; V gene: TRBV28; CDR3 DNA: TGTGCCAGCAGTTTGGGACAGGGCTATGGCTACACCTTC; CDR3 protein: CASSLGQGYGYTF
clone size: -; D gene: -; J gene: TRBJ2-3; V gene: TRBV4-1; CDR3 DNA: TGCGCCAGCAGCCGATCGTCGGGGACACTCTCTGTGGGAGATACGCAGTATTTT; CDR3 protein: CASSRSSGTLSVGDTQYF
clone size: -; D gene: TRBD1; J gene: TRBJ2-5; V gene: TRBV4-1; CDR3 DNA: TGCGCCAGCAGCCGAAGGGTGGGACAGAGACAAGAGACCCAGTACTTC; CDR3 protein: CASSRRVGQRQETQYF
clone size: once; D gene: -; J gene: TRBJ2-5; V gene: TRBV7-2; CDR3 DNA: TGTGCCAGCAGCTTACAAGGGGGTTCTGTTGAGACCCAGTACTTC; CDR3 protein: CASSLQGGSVETQYF
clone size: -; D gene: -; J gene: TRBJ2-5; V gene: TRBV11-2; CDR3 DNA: TGTGCCAGCAGCTTAGATGGCAGACAAGAGACCCAGTACTTC; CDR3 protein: CASSLDGRQETQYF
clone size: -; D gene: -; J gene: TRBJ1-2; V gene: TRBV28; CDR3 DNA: TGTGCCAGCAGTTTGGGCAGGGGATATGGCTACACCTTC; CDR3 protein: CASSLGRGYGYTF
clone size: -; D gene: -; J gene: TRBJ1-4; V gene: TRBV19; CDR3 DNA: TGTGCCAGTAGTTCCGGACTGAATGAAAAACTGTTTTTT; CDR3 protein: CASSSGLNEKLFF
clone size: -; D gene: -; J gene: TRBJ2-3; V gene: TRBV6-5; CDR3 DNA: TGTGCCAGCAGTTACCCGGGTGCAGATACGCAGTATTTT; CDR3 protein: CASSYPGADTQYF
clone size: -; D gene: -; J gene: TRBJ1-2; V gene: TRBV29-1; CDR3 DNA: TGCAGCGTTACCAACAGGCTGTTCCCCAACGGCTACACCTTC; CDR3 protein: CSVTNRLFPNGYTF
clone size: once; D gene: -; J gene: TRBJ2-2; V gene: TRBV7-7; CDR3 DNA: TGTGCCAGCAGCCCAGTTAGGTGGGGAGCAGGGAACACCGGGGAGCTGTTTTTT; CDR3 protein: CASSPVRWGAGNTGELFF
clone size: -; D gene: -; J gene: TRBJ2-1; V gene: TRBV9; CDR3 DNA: TGTGCCAGCAGCGTAGTGAGCGGATACAATGAGCAGTTCTTC; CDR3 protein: CASSVVSGYNEQFF
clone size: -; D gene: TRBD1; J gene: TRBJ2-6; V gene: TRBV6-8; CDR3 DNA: TGTGCCAGCAGTTTCGTAACAGGGGGTAATGGGGCCAACGTCCTGACTTTC; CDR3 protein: CASSFVTGGNGANVLTF
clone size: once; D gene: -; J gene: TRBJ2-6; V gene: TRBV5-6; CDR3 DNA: TGTGCCAGCAGCCCTTACCTGACAGGCTCTGGGGCCAACGTCCTGACTTTC; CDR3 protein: CASSPYLTGSGANVLTF
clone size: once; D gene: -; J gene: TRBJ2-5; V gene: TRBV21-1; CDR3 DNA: TGTGCCAGCAGCATCGGACAGCCCCAAGAGACCCAGTACTTC; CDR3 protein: CASSIGQPQETQYF
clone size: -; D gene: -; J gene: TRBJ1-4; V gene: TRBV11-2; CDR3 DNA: TGTGCCAGCAGCCGACAGCCCTGGGAACTGTTTTTT; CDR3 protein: CASSRQPWELFF
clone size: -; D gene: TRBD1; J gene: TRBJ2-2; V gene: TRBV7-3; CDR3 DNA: TGTGCCAGCAGCCCGACAGGGGGAAACACCGGGGAGCTGTTTTTT; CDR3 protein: CASSPTGGNTGELFF
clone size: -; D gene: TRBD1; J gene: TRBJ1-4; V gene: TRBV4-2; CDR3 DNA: TGTGCCAGCAGCCAAGGACAGGGTTTTAATGAAAAACTGTTTTTT; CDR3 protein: CASSQGQGFNEKLFF
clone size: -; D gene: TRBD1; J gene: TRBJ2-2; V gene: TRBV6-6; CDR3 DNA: TGTGCCAGCAGCCGGGACAGGAACACCGGGGAGCTGTTTTTT; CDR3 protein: CASSRDRNTGELFF
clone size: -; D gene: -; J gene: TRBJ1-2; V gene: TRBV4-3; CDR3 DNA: TGCGCCAGCAGCCAACCCCCCCGCGGCAGGGGTAACTATGGCTACACCTTC; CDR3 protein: CASSQPPRGRGNYGYTF
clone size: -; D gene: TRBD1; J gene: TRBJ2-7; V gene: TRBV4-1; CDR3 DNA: TGCGCCAGCAGCCATATCCCGGGACAGGGTACCTACGAGCAGTACTTC; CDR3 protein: CASSHIPGQGTYEQYF
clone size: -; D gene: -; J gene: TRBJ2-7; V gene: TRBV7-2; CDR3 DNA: TGTGCCAGCAAGTCCCGACAGGACTCCTACGAGCAGTACTTC; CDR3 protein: CASKSRQDSYEQYF
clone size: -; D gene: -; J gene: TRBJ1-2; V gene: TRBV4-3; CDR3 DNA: TGCGCCAGCAGCCAAGAGTCCGAGGCTAACTATGGCTACACCTTC; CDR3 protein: CASSQESEANYGYTF
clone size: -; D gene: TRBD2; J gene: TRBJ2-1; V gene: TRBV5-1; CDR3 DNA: TGCGCCAGCAGCTTTTTACCGGGACTAGCGGGAAACAATGAGCAGTTCTTC; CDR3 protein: CASSFLPGLAGNNEQFF
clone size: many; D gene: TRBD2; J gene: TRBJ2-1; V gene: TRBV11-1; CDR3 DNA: TGTGCCAGCAGCCCCCGACTAGCGCTGGGTAAGCAGTTCTTC; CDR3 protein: CASSPRLALGKQFF
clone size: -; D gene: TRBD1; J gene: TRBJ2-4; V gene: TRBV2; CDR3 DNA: TGTGCCAGCAGTGAAGGAATCACATCGGGACAGGGGCCCATTCAGTACTTC; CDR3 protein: CASSEGITSGQGPIQYF
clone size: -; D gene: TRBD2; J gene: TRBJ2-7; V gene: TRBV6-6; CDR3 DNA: TGTGCCAGCAGAGGAGCGGGGGACTCCTACGAGCAGTACTTC; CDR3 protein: CASRGAGDSYEQYF
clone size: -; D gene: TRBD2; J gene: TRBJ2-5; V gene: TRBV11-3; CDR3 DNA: TGTGCCAGCAGCCCCCGGGCGGGGGGCTTTGAGACCCAGTACTTC; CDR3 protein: CASSPRAGGFETQYF
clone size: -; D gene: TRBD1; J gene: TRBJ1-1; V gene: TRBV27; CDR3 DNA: TGTGCCAGCAGACAGGGGGCCACTGAAGCTTTCTTT; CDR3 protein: CASRQGATEAFF
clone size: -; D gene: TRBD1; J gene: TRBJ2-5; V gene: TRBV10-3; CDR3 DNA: TGTGCCATCAGCCCAGGGGGTGAAGAGACCCAGTACTTC; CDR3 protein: CAISPGGEETQYF
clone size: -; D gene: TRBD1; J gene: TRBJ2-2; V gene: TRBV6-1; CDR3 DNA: TGTGCCAGCATGACAGGGGCCAAGACCGGGGAGCTGTTTTTT; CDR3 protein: CASMTGAKTGELFF
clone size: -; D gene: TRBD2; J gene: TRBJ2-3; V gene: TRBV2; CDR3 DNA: TGTGCCAGCAGACGACACACTAGCGCTTACACAGATACGCAGTATTTT; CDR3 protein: CASRRHTSAYTDTQYF
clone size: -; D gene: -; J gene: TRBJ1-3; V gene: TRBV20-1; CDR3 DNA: TGCAGTGCTGCACAGGAGACCATATATTTT; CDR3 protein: CSAAQETIYF
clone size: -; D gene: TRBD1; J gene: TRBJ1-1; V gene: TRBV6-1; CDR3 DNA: TGTGCCAGCAGCCAGATACAGGGGTTCGGCACTGAAGCTTTCTTT; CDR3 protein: CASSQIQGFGTEAFF
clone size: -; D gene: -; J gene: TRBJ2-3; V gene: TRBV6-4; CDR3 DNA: TGTGCCAGCAGTGTTTCCGGCACAGATACGCAGTATTTT; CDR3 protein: CASSVSGTDTQYF
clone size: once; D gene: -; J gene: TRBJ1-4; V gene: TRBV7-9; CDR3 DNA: TGTGCCAGCAGCTTAGGAATGGGGGGTAGAAATGAAAAACTGTTTTTT; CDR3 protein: CASSLGMGGRNEKLFF
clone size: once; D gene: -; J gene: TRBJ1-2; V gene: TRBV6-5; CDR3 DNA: TGTGCCAGCAGACTCGACAGGAGCTATGGCTACACCTTC; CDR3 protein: CASRLDRSYGYTF
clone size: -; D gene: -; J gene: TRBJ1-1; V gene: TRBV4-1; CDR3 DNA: TGCGCCAGCAGCCAAGATCAGCAGGATTCTGAAGCTTTCTTT; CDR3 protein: CASSQDQQDSEAFF
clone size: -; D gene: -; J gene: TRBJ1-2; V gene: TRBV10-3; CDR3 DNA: TGTGCCATCAGTGATAGGGGCGGCTATGGCTACACCTTC; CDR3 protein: CAISDRGGYGYTF
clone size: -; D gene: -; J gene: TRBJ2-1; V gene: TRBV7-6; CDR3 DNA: TGTGCCAGCAGCCCGGGGGGGACAGGGAGCTACAATGAGCAGTTCTTC; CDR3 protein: CASSPGGTGSYNEQFF
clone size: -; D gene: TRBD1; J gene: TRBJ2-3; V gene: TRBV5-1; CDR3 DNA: TGCGCCAGCAGACCTACAGGGGGCCCTCGCACAGATACGCAGTATTTT; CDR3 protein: CASRPTGGPRTDTQYF